The 25 T cell receptor beta chains below were found in one sample sequenced in a study of blood T cell repertoires in COVID-19. Clones were sequenced by immunoSEQ multiplex PCR, and TCRdb holds only the in-frame ones, with some missing. The sample contains over 150,000 clones, around 82% of which appear only once. The sequenced sample was PBMCs or T cells enriched from blood (not recorded which). The receptors here all came from a man aged 40-55 years who had recovered from COVID-19.

This rearrangement joins TRBV7-2 to TRBJ1-4, with TRBD1 matching over 7 bases. The CDR3 is 13 residues long. CDR1 and CDR2 from the germline V gene are SGHTA and FQGNSA. Unmatched junction bases numbered 5, after V lost 6 bases and J lost 7 bases. CDR3 in amino acids: CASREGAGEKLFF. The DNA for the CDR3 is TGTGCCAGCAGGGAGGGGGCAGGTGAAAAACTGTTTTTT.

This rearrangement joins TRBV5-1 to TRBJ2-1; D may be TRBD1 (7 bases). Trimming stripped 4 bases from V and 1 base from J, with 12 bases between. In germline, CDR1 is SGHRS, CDR2 YFSETQ. The length of the CDR3 is 15 residues. In nucleotides, the CDR3 is TGCGCCAGCAGCCCCCAGGGGGGATCCTACAATGAGCAGTTCTTC. The encoded protein is CASSPQGGSYNEQFF.

This clone was observed a handful of times. The rearrangement joins TRBV11-1 to TRBJ1-2; perhaps TRBD1 as D (5 bases). The length of the CDR3 is 15 residues. Germline V gene sequence: CDR1 SGHAT, CDR2 FQDESV (reference sequence). Trimming shortened V by 1 base and J by 6 bases, and 15 bases separated the two germline ends. CDR3 sequence: CASSLEGQPLHGYTF. The CDR3 DNA reads TGTGCCAGCAGCTTAGAGGGGCAGCCTCTCCATGGCTACACCTTC.

The V call is TRBV20-1, the J call TRBJ2-2; D is unclear. Germline V gives CDR1 DFQATT, CDR2 SNEGSKA (reference sequence). Trimming stripped 3 bases from V and 0 bases from J, with 8 bases between. This CDR3 spans 14 amino acids. CDR3 in amino acids: CSASGQANTGELFF. The DNA of the CDR3 is TGCAGTGCTAGTGGGCAGGCGAACACCGGGGAGCTGTTTTTT.

J is TRBJ1-5 and V is TRBV27; D gene ambiguous. Looked up from germline, CDR1 is MNHEY and CDR2 is SMNVEV (reference sequence). The CDR3 runs to 15 residues. V was shortened by 3 bases and J by 0 bases, with 9 bases between the two germline ends. The CDR3 sequence is CASSFFPNSNQPQHF. CDR3 DNA: TGTGCCAGCAGTTTTTTCCCTAATAGCAATCAGCCCCAGCATTTT.

The chain joins TRBV6-2 or TRBV6-3 to TRBJ2-1; the D is unclear. CDR1 is MNHEY, CDR2 SVGEGT, per germline. V was clipped by 6 bases and J by 6 bases, with 18 bases between them. CDR3 size: 15 residues. The DNA of the CDR3 is TGTGCCAGCAGCCATAGTGACTCCGACCTCAATGAGCAGTTCTTC. Protein sequence: CASSHSDSDLNEQFF.

J is TRBJ2-5 and V is TRBV5-1; D unclear. This CDR3 region has 13 residues. Trimming cost V 0 bases and J 4 bases, with 7 bases left between them. CDR1 SGHRS and CDR2 YFSETQ come from the germline V gene. The CDR3 DNA sequence: TGCGCCAGCAGCTTGGCCTATAGAGAGACCCAGTACTTC. Its protein is CASSLAYRETQYF.

This chain links TRBV4-2 with TRBJ1-1; D might be TRBD1 (5 bases). With 0 bases removed from V and 10 bases from J, the gap between germline ends came to 18 bases. Germline CDR1 is LGHNA and CDR2 is YNFKEQ. This CDR3 is built from 15 residues. This CDR3 is CASSQDGAGWVGAFF. The CDR3 DNA reads as TGTGCCAGCAGCCAAGATGGGGCAGGCTGGGTGGGAGCTTTCTTT.

The CDR3 reads CASSLLRSYLNTGELFF. CDR3 DNA: TGTGCCAGCAGTTTACTCAGAAGTTATCTTAACACCGGGGAGCTGTTTTTT. The V and J genes are TRBV28 and TRBJ2-2; D call uncertain. CDR1 and CDR2 from the germline V gene are MDHEN and SYDVKM. Trimming removed 2 bases from V and 2 bases from J, with 15 bases in between. The CDR3 covers 17 residues.

V gene TRBV19 combines with J gene TRBJ1-2, with D hard to call. There are 14 residues in the CDR3. In germline, CDR1 is LNHDA, CDR2 SQIVND (reference sequence). V was clipped by 3 bases and J by 4 bases, with 12 bases between them. The CDR3 bases are TGTGCCAGTAGTATGTGGTTACAGTTCTATGGCTACACCTTC. It yields the protein CASSMWLQFYGYTF.

J is TRBJ1-1 and V is TRBV6-5; 8 bases are shared with TRBD1. This CDR3 is 14 amino acids long. In germline, CDR1 is MNHEY, CDR2 SVGAGI. V lost 1 base, J lost 4 bases, and 2 bases stayed unmatched. The CDR3 DNA reads TGTGCCAGCAGTTACTTACAGGGGGGCACTGAAGCTTTCTTT. Translated, it gives CASSYLQGGTEAFF.

V is TRBV6-2 or TRBV6-3 and J is TRBJ1-1; maybe TRBD1 (5 bases). The CDR3 spans 14 residues. Per the germline V gene, CDR1 is MNHEY and CDR2 is SVGEGT. V was clipped by 3 bases and J by 3 bases, with 11 bases between them. This CDR3 is CASSYRQGDTEAFF. CDR3 DNA sequence: TGTGCCAGCAGTTATCGGCAGGGTGACACTGAAGCTTTCTTT.

V is TRBV10-1 and J is TRBJ1-5; 10 bases map to TRBD1. CDR1 and CDR2 from the germline V gene are WNHNN and SYGVQD (reference sequence). Trimming cost V 10 bases and J 2 bases; bases outside gene matches: 5. CDR3 length: 14 residues. CDR3 region: CATWTGGRNQPQHF. The CDR3 coding sequence is TGCGCCACATGGACAGGGGGTCGCAATCAGCCCCAGCATTTT.

The rearrangement links TRBV6-5 to TRBJ1-2; D is ambiguous. In germline, CDR1 is MNHEY, CDR2 SVGAGI. This CDR3 contains 13 residues. Trimming cost V 6 bases and J 2 bases, with 10 bases left between them. The CDR3 sequence is CASRPDGNYGYTF. In DNA form, the CDR3 reads TGTGCCAGCAGACCCGACGGGAACTATGGCTACACCTTC.

The chain is built from TRBV3-1 (or the pseudogene TRBV3-2) and TRBJ2-7; D possibly corresponds to TRBD2 (6 bases). The germline gives CDR1 LGHDT, CDR2 YNNKEL (reference sequence). The CDR3 has 13 residues. V was cut by 3 bases and J by 2 bases, with 8 bases left in between. In nucleotides, the CDR3 is TGTGCCAGCAGCCAGGGACTGGCCTACGAGCAGTACTTC. Its protein product is CASSQGLAYEQYF.

This clone has a handful of counts. The rearrangement joins TRBV6-6 to TRBJ1-2; 8 nucleotides line up with TRBD1. Trimming took 7 bases from V and 6 from J; bases not matched to a gene: 7. The length of the CDR3 is 13 residues. The germline CDR1 and CDR2 sequences are MNHNY and SVGAGI (reference sequence). For the CDR3, the DNA is TGTGCCAGCACCCTAGGACAGGGTGATGGCTACACCTTC. Protein: CASTLGQGDGYTF.

The chain couples TRBV7-9 to TRBJ2-2; 7 bases fit TRBD1. Per germline, CDR1 SEHNR and CDR2 FQNEAQ (reference sequence). V dropped 5 bases and J dropped 5; count of bases not matched to a gene: 5. This CDR3 region has 14 residues. The CDR3: CASSHTGETGELFF. The DNA of the CDR3 is TGTGCCAGCAGCCATACAGGGGAGACCGGGGAGCTGTTTTTT.

The chain employs TRBV12-2 and TRBJ1-2; TRBD1 is the table's D call and was not checked against the DNA. TRBV12-2 is marked as a pseudogene. This CDR3 region has 21 residues. The DNA for the CDR3 is TGTGCAAGTCGCTTCCTAAAATTATTGACGGGACACCTGAAAAGGCCCTATGGCTACACCTTC. Its translation: CASRFLKLLTGHLKRPYGYTF.

The chain couples TRBV6-2 or TRBV6-3 to TRBJ2-1; 10 positions agree with TRBD2. The trim removed 0 bases at V and 4 bases at J, leaving 9 bases unmatched. Germline-derived CDR1 and CDR2 are MNHEY and SVGEGT. The CDR3 is made up of 18 amino acids. In nucleotides, the CDR3 is TGTGCCAGCAGTTACTCGGTGCTAGCGGGGGCGCGATACAATGAGCAGTTCTTC. The encoded protein is CASSYSVLAGARYNEQFF.

The chain joins TRBV7-9 to TRBJ2-7; D is unresolved. V was trimmed by 5 bases and J by 4 bases, leaving 15 bases between them. The CDR3 consists of 14 residues. CDR1 and CDR2 from the germline V gene are SEHNR and FQNEAQ (reference sequence). This CDR3 reads CASSPPYARYEQYF. DNA of the CDR3: TGTGCCAGCAGCCCGCCCTACGCGAGGTACGAGCAGTACTTC.

J is TRBJ2-7 and V is TRBV30, with D possibly being TRBD2 (6 bases). Trimming took off 5 bases at V and 3 bases at J, with 17 bases between the two ends. The CDR3 consists of 14 residues. CDR1 GTSNPN and CDR2 SVGIG come from the germline V gene (reference sequence). The CDR3 protein is CAWVSRGGIYEQYF. The CDR3, as DNA: TGTGCCTGGGTTTCCCGAGGCGGGATCTACGAGCAGTACTTC. Full variable domain (rest looked up from reference TRBV30 and TRBJ2-7): SQTIHQWPATLVQPVGSPLSLECTVEGTSNPNLYWYRQAAGRGLQLLFYSVGIGQISSEVPQNLSASRPQDRQFILSSKKLLLSDSGFYLCAWVSRGGIYEQYFGPGTRLTVT.

V usage is TRBV10-3 and J usage is TRBJ1-1; 8 bases fit TRBD1. Germline V gene sequence: CDR1 ENHRY, CDR2 SYGVKD. The CDR3 has 14 residues. Trimming took 5 bases from V and 6 from J; bases not matched to a gene: 8. In DNA form, the CDR3 reads TGTGCCATCAGTATAGGACAGGGTTTCCCTGAAGCTTTCTTT. Translated: CAISIGQGFPEAFF.

The rearrangement uses TRBV5-6 and TRBJ1-2; D unresolved. This CDR3 comprises 15 residues. In germline, CDR1 is SGHDT, CDR2 YYEEEE. Trimming took off 1 base at V and 8 bases at J, with 18 bases between the two ends. CDR3 amino acids: CASSLSPEGLYGYTF. CDR3 sequence (DNA): TGTGCCAGCAGCTTGAGTCCCGAGGGCTTATACGGCTACACCTTC.

This chain links TRBV19 with TRBJ2-7; 7 nucleotides line up with TRBD2. CDR3 size: 18 residues. The V and J ends lost 3 bases and 0 bases, in that order; junction bases with no gene match: 14. The germline V gene has CDR1 LNHDA and CDR2 SQIVND (reference sequence). The CDR3 spells CASSIRSGNEFRSYEQYF. The CDR3 nucleotides are TGTGCCAGTAGTATCAGAAGCGGGAACGAGTTCCGCTCCTACGAGCAGTACTTC.

The chain uses TRBV6-5 and TRBJ1-1; 10 nucleotides agree with TRBD1. J lost 3 bases, V lost 8 bases, and 6 bases had no gene match. This CDR3 has 14 residues. Looked up from germline, CDR1 is MNHEY and CDR2 is SVGAGI. The CDR3 coding sequence is TGTGCCAGCCGTTTGACAGGGGGCTACACTGAAGCTTTCTTT. The encoded protein is CASRLTGGYTEAFF.